These 31 T cell receptor beta chains were sequenced from one sample in a study of blood T cell repertoires in COVID-19. Sequencing was performed with immunoSEQ multiplex PCR; in TCRdb, only in-frame clones are kept and a portion is missing. The sample records about 100,000 clones, just over 85% being singletons. Material for sequencing was peripheral blood. Source of these receptors: a human donor in a cohort sampled during active COVID-19.

This chain joins TRBV6-2 or TRBV6-3 and TRBJ2-7; D is possibly TRBD1 (5 bases). V lost 2 bases, J lost 0 bases, and 5 bases lay in between. CDR1 is MNHEY and CDR2 is SVGEGT in the germline V gene. CDR3 size: 13 residues. CDR3 nucleotides: TGTGCCAGCAGTTACGGACACTCCTACGAGCAGTACTTC. Translating it yields CASSYGHSYEQYF.

The rearrangement joins TRBV7-9 to TRBJ1-2; D unclear. Germline assignment: CDR1 SEHNR and CDR2 FQNEAQ (reference sequence). Trimming stripped 1 base from V and 3 bases from J, with 9 bases between. This CDR3 contains 14 residues. CDR3 DNA sequence: TGTGCCAGCAGCTTAGTAGCCAGAGACTATGGCTACACCTTC. Residues: CASSLVARDYGYTF.

The CDR3 bases are TGTGCCAGCAGCTCCTCGGTCAACACAGATACGCAGTATTTT. Its translation: CASSSSVNTDTQYF. The gene calls are TRBV6-2 or TRBV6-3 and TRBJ2-3; the D is unclear. The CDR3 is made up of 14 amino acids. Trimming cost V 6 bases and J 2 bases, with 12 bases left between them. Looked up from germline, CDR1 is MNHEY and CDR2 is SVGEGT.

The chain couples TRBV3-1 (or the pseudogene TRBV3-2) to TRBJ2-1, with 12 nucleotides matching TRBD2. This CDR3 has 15 residues. V dropped 6 bases and J dropped 8; count of bases not matched to a gene: 8. Germline-derived CDR1 and CDR2 are LGHDT and YNNKEL (reference sequence). CDR3 coding DNA: TGTGCCAGCAGTCAGACTAGCGGGAGCAGCGATGAGCAGTTCTTC. This gives the protein CASSQTSGSSDEQFF.

The chain uses TRBV28 and TRBJ1-5; 7 bases match TRBD1. Looked up from germline, CDR1 is MDHEN and CDR2 is SYDVKM. V dropped 3 bases and J dropped 5; count of bases not matched to a gene: 4. This CDR3 is built from 14 residues. DNA of the CDR3: TGTGCCAGCAGTTTGACAGGGCGGCATCAGCCCCAGCATTTT. This translates into CASSLTGRHQPQHF.

The chain couples TRBV5-4 to TRBJ1-1, with a tentative D call TRBD1 (5 bases). The germline V gene has CDR1 SGHNT and CDR2 YYREEE (reference sequence). V gave up 0 bases and J gave up 0 bases, with 6 bases separating them. The CDR3 has 14 residues. CDR3 sequence (DNA): TGTGCCAGCAGCTTGGCACAGGTGAACACTGAAGCTTTCTTT. Residues: CASSLAQVNTEAFF.

This chain links TRBV20-1 with TRBJ2-5, with D hard to call. This CDR3 is built from 11 residues. From germline, CDR1 is DFQATT and CDR2 SNEGSKA (reference sequence). V dropped 7 bases and J dropped 2 bases, with 8 bases sitting between them. CDR3 nucleotides: TGCAGTGTTGAGGATCAAGAGACCCAGTACTTC. Amino acids: CSVEDQETQYF.

This chain connects TRBV7-9 to TRBJ2-1, with 14 bases matching TRBD2. The CDR3 extends over 18 amino acids. V lost 4 bases, J lost 2 bases, and 7 bases stayed unmatched. CDR1 and CDR2 (germline): SEHNR, FQNEAQ (reference sequence). CDR3 DNA: TGTGCCAGCAGCTCCGGGACTAGCGGGAGTTCCCCCTACAATGAGCAGTTCTTC. Its translation is CASSSGTSGSSPYNEQFF.

The CDR3 loop is CASSPLQGGPSGNTIYF. In DNA form, the CDR3 reads TGTGCCAGCTCACCTCTTCAGGGAGGCCCAAGCGGAAACACCATATATTTT. The rearrangement uses TRBV18 and TRBJ1-3, with D possibly being TRBD1 (5 bases). V lost 3 bases and J 4 bases, leaving 19 bases between the germline ends. In germline, CDR1 is KGHSH, CDR2 LQKENI. The length of the CDR3 is 17 residues. Full variable domain (missing parts from reference TRBV18 and TRBJ1-3): NAGVMQNPRHLVRRRGQEARLRCSPMKGHSHVYWYRQLPEEGLKFMVYLQKENIIDESGMPKERFSAEFPKEGPSILRIQQVVRGDSAAYFCASSPLQGGPSGNTIYFGEGSWLTVV.

This chain joins TRBV3-1 (or the pseudogene TRBV3-2) and TRBJ2-5; D call uncertain. The length of the CDR3 is 12 residues. Trimming removed 1 base at V and 5 bases at J, with 5 bases between. Germline V gene data show CDR1 as LGHDT and CDR2 as YNNKEL (reference sequence). The CDR3 DNA is TGTGCCAGCAGCCAAGGTCGGGAGACCCAGTACTTC. Amino acid sequence: CASSQGRETQYF.

The rearrangement joins TRBV5-1 to TRBJ2-2, with TRBD2 as a possible D gene (5 bases). The CDR3 extends over 13 amino acids. Trimming removed 4 bases at V and 5 bases at J, with 9 bases between. Germline CDR1 is SGHRS and CDR2 is YFSETQ. The CDR3 here is CASSTPGTGELFF. The CDR3 DNA follows: TGCGCCAGCAGCACCCCGGGGACCGGGGAGCTGTTTTTT.

This clone was seen just once. The chain is built from TRBV9 and TRBJ2-3, with TRBD2 matching over 7 bases. Germline CDR1 and CDR2: SGDLS and YYNGEE. The CDR3 covers 16 residues. The V segment lost 3 bases and the J segment 2 bases; nucleotides outside the gene matches: 9. In DNA form, the CDR3 reads TGTGCCAGCAGCGAGACTAGCAACCCCCCCACAGATACGCAGTATTTT. Protein sequence: CASSETSNPPTDTQYF. Complete variable domain (other parts from reference TRBV9 and TRBJ2-3): DSGVTQTPKHLITATGQRVTLRCSPRSGDLSVYWYQQSLDQGLQFLIQYYNGEERAKGNILERFSAQQFPDLHSELNLSSLELGDSALYFCASSETSNPPTDTQYFGPGTRLTVL.

CDR3 nucleotide sequence: TGTGCCAGCAGCGTAGCTCCGGGGTCGAAAAACATTCAGTACTTC. Its protein product is CASSVAPGSKNIQYF. This sequence joins TRBV9 and TRBJ2-4; tentatively, D is TRBD2 (5 bases). CDR1 and CDR2 (germline): SGDLS, YYNGEE. The V and J ends lost 0 bases and 4 bases respectively, with 11 bases between them. The CDR3 runs to 15 residues.

The chain employs TRBV9 and TRBJ2-3; TRBD2 matches at 9 bases. The trim removed 0 bases at V and 1 base at J, leaving 6 bases unmatched. This CDR3 is built from 17 residues. Germline CDR1 SGDLS, CDR2 YYNGEE. The CDR3 coding sequence is TGTGCCAGCAGCGTAGAACCACTAGCGGGTGGCACAGATACGCAGTATTTT. Translated: CASSVEPLAGGTDTQYF.

The chain is built from TRBV18 and TRBJ2-1; TRBD2 matches 12 bases. V was clipped by 6 bases and J by 2 bases; unmatched bases: 5. Germline loops: CDR1 KGHSH, CDR2 LQKENI. This CDR3 comprises 16 residues. CDR3 amino acids: CASSPRLAGAYNEQFF. CDR3 nucleotides: TGTGCCAGCTCGCCCCGACTAGCGGGAGCCTACAATGAGCAGTTCTTC.

The chain couples TRBV9 to TRBJ1-6, with 7 nucleotides matching TRBD1. The germline gives CDR1 SGDLS, CDR2 YYNGEE. Trimming cost V 6 bases and J 8 bases; bases outside gene matches: 14. There are 16 residues in the CDR3. CDR3 sequence: CASNPRGGQADSPLHF. In DNA, the CDR3 is TGTGCCAGCAACCCAAGGGGTGGACAGGCGGATTCACCCCTCCACTTT.

The chain carries TRBV20-1 and TRBJ2-7; D unresolved. Deletions cut 5 bases from V and 3 bases from J, with 8 bases between. Germline values: CDR1 DFQATT, CDR2 SNEGSKA (reference sequence). CDR3 length: 11 residues. The CDR3 coding sequence is TGCAGTGCTGCACTTCGCTACGAGCAGTACTTC. Its protein product is CSAALRYEQYF.

This chain links TRBV5-6 with TRBJ2-1, with no clear D. Trimming left V 4 bases short and J 5 bases short, with 19 bases between. Germline V gene data show CDR1 as SGHDT and CDR2 as YYEEEE. The CDR3 extends over 16 amino acids. DNA of the CDR3: TGTGCCAGCAGCCCCCCCTGGGTGGCAGGTGACAATGAGCAGTTCTTC. Translated, it gives CASSPPWVAGDNEQFF.

This chain links TRBV3-1 (or the pseudogene TRBV3-2) with TRBJ2-2; 8 bases line up with TRBD2. V lost 4 bases, J lost 5 bases, and 3 bases stayed unmatched. Germline CDR1 LGHDT, CDR2 YNNKEL (reference sequence). This CDR3 contains 14 residues. CDR3 DNA sequence: TGTGCCAGCAGCCGACTAGCGAGGACCGGGGAGCTGTTTTTT. It yields the protein CASSRLARTGELFF.

The rearrangement links TRBV11-1 to TRBJ2-7, with TRBD1 identical over 10 bases. Losses at the gene ends were 4 bases for V and 4 bases for J; bases not matched to a gene: 7. Germline values: CDR1 SGHAT, CDR2 FQDESV (reference sequence). The CDR3 is 15 residues long. This chain's CDR3 is CASSSSTGGGYEQYF. CDR3 DNA sequence: TGTGCCAGCAGCTCCTCGACAGGGGGCGGGTACGAGCAGTACTTC.

This clone appeared a single time. The chain couples TRBV7-2 to TRBJ1-5; 7 bases match TRBD1. With 5 bases clipped from V and 7 bases from J, the junction kept 8 bases outside the gene matches. There are 14 residues in the CDR3. Germline V gene data show CDR1 as SGHTA and CDR2 as FQGNSA. The CDR3 is CASSIGQVSQPQHF. CDR3 nucleotide sequence: TGTGCCAGCAGCATCGGACAGGTCAGCCAGCCCCAGCATTTT. The full variable domain, its missing parts supplied by reference TRBV7-2 and TRBJ1-5, is GAGVSQSPSNKVTEKGKDVELRCDPISGHTALYWYRQSLGQGLEFLIYFQGNSAPDKSGLPSDRFSAERTGGSVSTLTIQRTQQEDSAVYLCASSIGQVSQPQHFGDGTRLSIL.

This chain links TRBV4-2 with TRBJ2-7; D not resolved. CDR1 is LGHNA and CDR2 is YNFKEQ in the germline V gene. There are 15 residues in the CDR3. Trimming took 0 bases from V and 2 from J, leaving 11 bases between them. In DNA, the CDR3 is TGTGCCAGCAGCCAAGACCTATTCCCACCCTACGAGCAGTACTTC. This sequence encodes CASSQDLFPPYEQYF.

This sequence joins TRBV28 and TRBJ2-7, with D perhaps matching TRBD1 (6 bases). The germline V gene encodes CDR1 MDHEN and CDR2 SYDVKM. V shed 10 bases and J shed 2 bases, with 18 bases lying between them. CDR3 length equals 14 residues. The CDR3 DNA is TGTGCCACTGAATCGGAGACAGGAGCCTACGAGCAGTACTTC. Translating it yields CATESETGAYEQYF.

This clone has a single count. V usage is TRBV9 and J usage is TRBJ2-1; 8 bases align to TRBD2. CDR3 size: 16 residues. Germline CDR1 reads SGDLS; CDR2 reads YYNGEE. The junction had 6 bases not matched to a gene; V was cut back by 0 bases and J by 4 bases. The CDR3 coding sequence is TGTGCCAGCAGCGTAGGTTCGGGAGGGTGGTACAATGAGCAGTTCTTC. Residues: CASSVGSGGWYNEQFF.

V gene TRBV6-1 combines with J gene TRBJ2-3, with TRBD2 matching over 8 bases. The germline gives CDR1 MNHNS, CDR2 SASEGT. This CDR3 comprises 16 residues. V lost 2 bases to trimming and J lost 8 bases; unmatched junction nucleotides: 12. CDR3 nucleotides: TGTGCCAGCAGTGAAAAGGGTAGCGGGACCCCCTTTACGCAGTATTTT. It is translated as CASSEKGSGTPFTQYF.

V gene TRBV15 combines with J gene TRBJ1-5, with D maybe TRBD1 (6 bases). V lost 3 bases and J lost 3, with 9 bases in between. The CDR3 contains 14 residues. Germline CDR1 and CDR2: LNHNV and YYDKDF (reference sequence). CDR3 DNA sequence: TGTGCCACCAGCAGGTCAGGGGACAATCAGCCCCAGCATTTT. Protein: CATSRSGDNQPQHF.

This rearrangement joins TRBV18 to TRBJ1-4; D is undetermined. The CDR3 is 12 residues long. Per the germline V gene, CDR1 is KGHSH and CDR2 is LQKENI. With 4 bases removed from V and 8 bases from J, the gap between germline ends came to 8 bases. The CDR3 sequence: CASSRMEEKLFF. The CDR3, as DNA: TGTGCCAGCTCACGGATGGAGGAAAAACTGTTTTTT.

The chain uses TRBV28 and TRBJ2-1; D call uncertain. The germline V and J ends were trimmed by 3 bases and 10 bases, with 4 bases remaining between them. The CDR3 is made up of 10 amino acids. The V gene's germline CDR1 is MDHEN and CDR2 SYDVKM. The CDR3 is CASSLGEQFF. As DNA, the CDR3 is TGTGCCAGCAGTTTGGGCGAGCAGTTCTTC.

V and J are TRBV5-6 and TRBJ2-1; TRBD2 agrees at 10 bases. Germline V gives CDR1 SGHDT, CDR2 YYEEEE. Trimming removed 2 bases from V and 0 bases from J; junction bases left unmatched: 2. The CDR3 is 16 amino acids. The CDR3 reads CASSFSGRSSYNEQFF. The CDR3 region has the DNA TGTGCCAGCAGCTTTAGCGGGAGGAGCTCCTACAATGAGCAGTTCTTC.

This clone was counted a few times. The chain carries TRBV21-1 and TRBJ2-7; TRBD1 is the table's D call and was not checked against the DNA. TRBV21-1 represents a pseudogene. This CDR3 comprises 15 residues. CDR3 residues: CASSKVSQVFYEQYF. CDR3 DNA: TGTGCCAGCAGCAAAGTATCACAGGTCTTCTACGAGCAGTACTTC.

The sample holds one count of this clone. The J gene is TRBJ2-6, the V gene TRBV4-1; 7 nucleotides line up with TRBD1. Germline CDR1 and CDR2: MGHRA and YSYEKL. There are 15 residues in the CDR3. Trimming cost V 1 base and J 3 bases; bases outside gene matches: 0. The CDR3 DNA is TGCGCCAGCAGCCAAGGGGACAGTGGGGCCAACGTCCTGACTTTC. Translation: CASSQGDSGANVLTF.